This TCR beta chain comes out of a study of blood T cell repertoires in COVID-19. Study details: Acute and convalescent COVID-19 samples came from the United States, Italy and Spain. The cDNA or gDNA used as material had been derived from T cells, B-cell-depleted T cells, or PBMCs.

The CDR3 extends over 13 amino acids. V shed 2 bases and J shed 4 bases, with 8 bases lying between them. From germline, CDR1 is MNHNS and CDR2 SASEGT. As processed by the authors: Estimates of nucleated cell counts were drawn from the amplification of reference gene primers. Method: immunoSEQ multiplex PCR; TCRdb's copy keeps in-frame clones and lacks some. Clonal size and the V and J genes are those of that table, whereas D and trimming came from the DNA. The table includes some 26,000 clones, roughly 80% detected once. The gene calls are TRBV6-1 and TRBJ2-5, with D maybe TRBD1 (6 bases). The sample taken for sequencing was peripheral blood. This receptor was taken from a man aged 50 to 59 with active or convalescent COVID-19. This chain's CDR3 is CASSESRGETQYF. The DNA for the CDR3 is TGTGCCAGCAGTGAAAGCAGGGGAGAGACCCAGTACTTC.